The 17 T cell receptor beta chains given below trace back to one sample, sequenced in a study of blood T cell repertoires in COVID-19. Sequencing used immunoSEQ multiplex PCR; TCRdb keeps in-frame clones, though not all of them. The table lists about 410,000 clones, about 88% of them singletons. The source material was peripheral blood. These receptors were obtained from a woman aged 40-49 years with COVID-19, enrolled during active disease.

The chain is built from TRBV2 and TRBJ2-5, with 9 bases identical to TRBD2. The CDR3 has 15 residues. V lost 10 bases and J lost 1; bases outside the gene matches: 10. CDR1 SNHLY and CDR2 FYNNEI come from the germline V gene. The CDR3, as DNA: TGTGCCACTACGACTAGCGGCCTCCTCCAAGAGACCCAGTACTTC. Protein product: CATTTSGLLQETQYF. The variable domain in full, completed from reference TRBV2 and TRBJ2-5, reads EPEVTQTPSHQVTQMGQEVILRCVPISNHLYFYWYRQILGQKVEFLVSFYNNEISEKSEIFDDQFSVERPDGSNFTLKIRSTKLEDSAMYFCATTTSGLLQETQYFGPGTRLLVL.

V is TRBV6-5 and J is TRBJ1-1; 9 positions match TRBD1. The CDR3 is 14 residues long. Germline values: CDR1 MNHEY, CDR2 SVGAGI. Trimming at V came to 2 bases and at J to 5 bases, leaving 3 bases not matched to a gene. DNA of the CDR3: TGTGCCAGCAGTTACGGGACAGGGAGAACTGAAGCTTTCTTT. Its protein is CASSYGTGRTEAFF.

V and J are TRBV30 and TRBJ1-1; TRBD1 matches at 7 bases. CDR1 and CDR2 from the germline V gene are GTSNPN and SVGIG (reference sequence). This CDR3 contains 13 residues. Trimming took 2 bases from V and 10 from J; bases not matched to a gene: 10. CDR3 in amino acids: CAWSPWQGDGAFF. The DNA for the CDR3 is TGTGCCTGGAGTCCATGGCAGGGGGATGGAGCTTTCTTT.

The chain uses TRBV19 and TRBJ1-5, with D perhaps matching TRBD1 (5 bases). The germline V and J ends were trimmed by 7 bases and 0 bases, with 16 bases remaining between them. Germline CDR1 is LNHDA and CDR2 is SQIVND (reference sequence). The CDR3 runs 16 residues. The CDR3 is CASTMTSGLSNQPQHF. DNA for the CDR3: TGTGCCAGTACTATGACATCAGGGCTTAGCAATCAGCCCCAGCATTTT. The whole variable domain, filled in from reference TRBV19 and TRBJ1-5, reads DGGITQSPKYLFRKEGQNVTLSCEQNLNHDAMYWYRQDPGQGLRLIYYSQIVNDFQKGDIAEGYSVSREKKESFPLTVTSAQKNPTAFYLCASTMTSGLSNQPQHFGDGTRLSIL.

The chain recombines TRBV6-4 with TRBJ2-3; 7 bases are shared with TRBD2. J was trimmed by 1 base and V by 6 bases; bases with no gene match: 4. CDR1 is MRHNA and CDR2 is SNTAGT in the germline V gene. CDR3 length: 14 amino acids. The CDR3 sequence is CASSPTSGTDTQYF. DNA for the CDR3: TGTGCCAGCAGCCCTACTAGCGGCACAGATACGCAGTATTTT.

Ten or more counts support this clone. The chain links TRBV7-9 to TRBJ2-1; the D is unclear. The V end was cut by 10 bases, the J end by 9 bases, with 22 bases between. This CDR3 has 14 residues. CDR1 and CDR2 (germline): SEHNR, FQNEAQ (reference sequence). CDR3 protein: CAIGPWRSPAEQFF. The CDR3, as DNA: TGTGCCATCGGCCCATGGCGGTCCCCGGCTGAGCAGTTCTTC.

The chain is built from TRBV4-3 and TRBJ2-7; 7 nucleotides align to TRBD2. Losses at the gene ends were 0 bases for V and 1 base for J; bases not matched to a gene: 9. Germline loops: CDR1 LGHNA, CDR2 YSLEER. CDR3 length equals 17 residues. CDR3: CASSQEVGLAESYEQYF. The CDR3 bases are TGCGCCAGCAGCCAAGAGGTAGGGCTAGCGGAATCCTACGAGCAGTACTTC.

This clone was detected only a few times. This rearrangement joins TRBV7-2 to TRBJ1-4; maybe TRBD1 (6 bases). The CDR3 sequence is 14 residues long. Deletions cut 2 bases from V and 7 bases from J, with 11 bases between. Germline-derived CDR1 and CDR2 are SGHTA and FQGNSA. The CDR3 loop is CASSLTGNSEKLFF. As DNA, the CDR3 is TGTGCCAGCAGCTTAACAGGGAATAGTGAAAAACTGTTTTTT.

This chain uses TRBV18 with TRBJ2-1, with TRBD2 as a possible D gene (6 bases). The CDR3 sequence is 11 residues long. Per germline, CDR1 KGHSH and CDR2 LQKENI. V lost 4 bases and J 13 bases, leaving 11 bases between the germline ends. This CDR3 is CASSQTGLQFF. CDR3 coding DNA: TGTGCCAGCTCACAAACGGGACTCCAGTTCTTC.

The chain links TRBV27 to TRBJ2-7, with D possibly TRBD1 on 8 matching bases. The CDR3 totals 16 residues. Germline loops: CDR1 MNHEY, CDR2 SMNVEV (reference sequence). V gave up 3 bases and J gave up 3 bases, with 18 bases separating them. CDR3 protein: CASSFRQGRANYEQYF. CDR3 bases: TGTGCCAGCAGTTTCCGACAGGGGAGGGCTAACTACGAGCAGTACTTC.

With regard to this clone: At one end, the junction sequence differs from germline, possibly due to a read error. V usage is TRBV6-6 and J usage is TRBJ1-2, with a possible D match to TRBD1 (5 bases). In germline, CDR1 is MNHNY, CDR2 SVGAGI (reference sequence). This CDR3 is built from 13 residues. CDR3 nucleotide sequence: TGTGCCAGCACTTACCCACAGGACTATGGCTACACCTTC. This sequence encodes CASTYPQDYGYTF.

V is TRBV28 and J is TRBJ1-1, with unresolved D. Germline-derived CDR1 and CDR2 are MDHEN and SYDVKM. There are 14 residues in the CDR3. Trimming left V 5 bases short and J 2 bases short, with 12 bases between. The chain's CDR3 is CASSGWEPNTEAFF. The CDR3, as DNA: TGTGCCAGCAGTGGATGGGAGCCCAACACTGAAGCTTTCTTT. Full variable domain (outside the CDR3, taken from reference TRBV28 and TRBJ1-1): DVKVTQSSRYLVKRTGEKVFLECVQDMDHENMFWYRQDPGLGLRLIYFSYDVKMKEKGDIPEGYSVSREKKERFSLILESASTNQTSMYLCASSGWEPNTEAFFGQGTRLTVV.

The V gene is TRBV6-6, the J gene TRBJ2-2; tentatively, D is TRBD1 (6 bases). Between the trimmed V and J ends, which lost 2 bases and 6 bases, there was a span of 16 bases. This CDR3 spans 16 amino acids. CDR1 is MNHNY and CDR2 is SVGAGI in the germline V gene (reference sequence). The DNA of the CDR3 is TGTGCCAGCAGTTACCCACCGACAGGTCCTTCCGGGGAGCTGTTTTTT. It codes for CASSYPPTGPSGELFF.

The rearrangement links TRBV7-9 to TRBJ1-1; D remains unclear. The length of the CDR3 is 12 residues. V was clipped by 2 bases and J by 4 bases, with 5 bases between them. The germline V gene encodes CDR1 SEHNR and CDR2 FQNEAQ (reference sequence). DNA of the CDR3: TGTGCCAGCAGCTTAAAGCCCACTGAAGCTTTCTTT. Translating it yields CASSLKPTEAFF.

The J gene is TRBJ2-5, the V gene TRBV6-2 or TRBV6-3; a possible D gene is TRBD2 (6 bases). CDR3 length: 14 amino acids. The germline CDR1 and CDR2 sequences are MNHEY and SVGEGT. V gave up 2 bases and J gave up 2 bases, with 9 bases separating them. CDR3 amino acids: CASSYEDYQETQYF. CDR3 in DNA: TGTGCCAGCAGTTACGAGGACTATCAAGAGACCCAGTACTTC.

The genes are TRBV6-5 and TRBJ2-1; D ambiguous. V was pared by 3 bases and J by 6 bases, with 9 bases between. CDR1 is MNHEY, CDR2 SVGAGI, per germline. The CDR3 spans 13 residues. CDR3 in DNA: TGTGCCAGCAGTTATACCCGAGGCAATGAGCAGTTCTTC. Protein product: CASSYTRGNEQFF.

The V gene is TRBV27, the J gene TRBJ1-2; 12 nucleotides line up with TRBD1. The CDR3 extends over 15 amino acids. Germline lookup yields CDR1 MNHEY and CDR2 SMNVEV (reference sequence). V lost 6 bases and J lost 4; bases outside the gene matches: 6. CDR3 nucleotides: TGTGCCAGCAGCCCCGGGACAGGGGGCGGCTATGGCTACACCTTC. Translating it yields CASSPGTGGGYGYTF.